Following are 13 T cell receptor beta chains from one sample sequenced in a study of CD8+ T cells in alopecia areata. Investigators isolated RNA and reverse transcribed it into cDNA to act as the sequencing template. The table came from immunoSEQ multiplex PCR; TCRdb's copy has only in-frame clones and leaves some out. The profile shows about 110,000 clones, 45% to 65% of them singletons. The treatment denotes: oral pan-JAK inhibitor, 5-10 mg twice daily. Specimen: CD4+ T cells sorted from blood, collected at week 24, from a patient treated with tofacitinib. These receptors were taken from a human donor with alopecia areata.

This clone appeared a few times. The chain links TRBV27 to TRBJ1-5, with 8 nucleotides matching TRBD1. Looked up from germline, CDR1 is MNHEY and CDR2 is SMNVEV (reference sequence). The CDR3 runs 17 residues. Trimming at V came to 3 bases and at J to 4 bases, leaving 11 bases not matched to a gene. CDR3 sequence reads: CASSFLPTGEGNQPQHF. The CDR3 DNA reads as TGTGCCAGCAGTTTCCTCCCGACAGGGGAGGGAAATCAGCCCCAGCATTTT.

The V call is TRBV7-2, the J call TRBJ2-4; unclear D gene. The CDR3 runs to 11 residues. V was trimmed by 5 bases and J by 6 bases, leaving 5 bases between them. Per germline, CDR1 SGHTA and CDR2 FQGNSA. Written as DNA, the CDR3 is TGTGCCAGCAGCCTCTCAAACATTCAGTACTTC. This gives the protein CASSLSNIQYF.

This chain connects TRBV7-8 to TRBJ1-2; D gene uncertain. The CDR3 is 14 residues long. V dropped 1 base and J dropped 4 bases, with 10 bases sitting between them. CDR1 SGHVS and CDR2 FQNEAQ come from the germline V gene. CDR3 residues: CASSLDNFPYGYTF. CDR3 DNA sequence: TGTGCCAGCAGCTTAGACAATTTCCCCTATGGCTACACCTTC.

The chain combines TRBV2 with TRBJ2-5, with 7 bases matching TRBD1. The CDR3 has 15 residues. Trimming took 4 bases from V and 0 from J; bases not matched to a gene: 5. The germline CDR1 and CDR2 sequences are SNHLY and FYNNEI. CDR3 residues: CASSGTGIYQETQYF. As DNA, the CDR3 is TGTGCCAGCAGTGGGACAGGAATATACCAAGAGACCCAGTACTTC.

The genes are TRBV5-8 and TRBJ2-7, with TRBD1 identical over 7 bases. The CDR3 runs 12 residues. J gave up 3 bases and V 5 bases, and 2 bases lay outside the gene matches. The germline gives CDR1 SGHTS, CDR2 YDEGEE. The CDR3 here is CASRGQLYEQYF. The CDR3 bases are TGTGCCAGCAGGGGACAGCTCTACGAGCAGTACTTC.

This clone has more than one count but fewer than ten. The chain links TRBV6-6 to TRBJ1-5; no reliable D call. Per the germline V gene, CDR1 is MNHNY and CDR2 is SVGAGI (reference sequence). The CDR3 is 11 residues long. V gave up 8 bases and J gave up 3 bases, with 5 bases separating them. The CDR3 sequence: CASGINQPQHF. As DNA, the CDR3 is TGTGCCAGCGGGATCAATCAGCCCCAGCATTTT.

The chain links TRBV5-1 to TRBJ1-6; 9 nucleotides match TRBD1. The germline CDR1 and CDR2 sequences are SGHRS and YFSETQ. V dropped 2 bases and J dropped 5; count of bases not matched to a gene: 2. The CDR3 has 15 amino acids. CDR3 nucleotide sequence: TGCGCCAGCAGCTTCCGGGACAGGGATAATTCACCCCTCCACTTT. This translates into CASSFRDRDNSPLHF.

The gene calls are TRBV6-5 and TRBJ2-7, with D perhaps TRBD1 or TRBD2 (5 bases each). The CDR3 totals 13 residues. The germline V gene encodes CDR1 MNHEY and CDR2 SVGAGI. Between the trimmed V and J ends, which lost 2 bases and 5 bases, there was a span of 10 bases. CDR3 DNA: TGTGCCAGCAGTTACCCCGGGGCCGACGAGCAGTACTTC. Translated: CASSYPGADEQYF.

In DNA form, the CDR3 reads TGTGCCTGGAGGCAGCATCCTAATCAGCCCCAGCATTTT. The encoded protein is CAWRQHPNQPQHF. V gene TRBV30 combines with J gene TRBJ1-5; D not certain. CDR1 and CDR2 (germline): GTSNPN, SVGIG (reference sequence). The ends were cut back, 3 bases at V and 4 bases at J, with 10 bases in the middle. The CDR3 consists of 13 residues.

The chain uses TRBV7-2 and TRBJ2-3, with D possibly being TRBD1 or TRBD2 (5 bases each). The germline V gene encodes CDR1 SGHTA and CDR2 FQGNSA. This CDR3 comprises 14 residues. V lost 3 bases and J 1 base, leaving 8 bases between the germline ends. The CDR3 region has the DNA TGTGCCAGCAGCTTCCTGGGGGGCACAGATACGCAGTATTTT. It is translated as CASSFLGGTDTQYF.

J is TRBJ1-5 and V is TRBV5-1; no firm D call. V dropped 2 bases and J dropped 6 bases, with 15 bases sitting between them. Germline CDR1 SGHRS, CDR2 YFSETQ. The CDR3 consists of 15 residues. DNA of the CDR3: TGCGCCAGCAGCTTAGAGGGAACGTCGGGTCAGCCCCAGCATTTT. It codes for CASSLEGTSGQPQHF.

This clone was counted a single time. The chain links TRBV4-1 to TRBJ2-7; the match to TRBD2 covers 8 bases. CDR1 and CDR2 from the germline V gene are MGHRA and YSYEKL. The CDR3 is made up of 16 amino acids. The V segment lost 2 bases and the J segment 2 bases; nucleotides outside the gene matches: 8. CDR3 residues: CASSQPPGAGAYEQYF. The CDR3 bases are TGCGCCAGCAGCCAACCCCCGGGAGCGGGGGCCTACGAGCAGTACTTC.

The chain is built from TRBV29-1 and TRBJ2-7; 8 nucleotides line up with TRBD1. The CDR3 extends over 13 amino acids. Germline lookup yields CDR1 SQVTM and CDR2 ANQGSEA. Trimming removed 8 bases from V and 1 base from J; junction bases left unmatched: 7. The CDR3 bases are TGCAGCTGCAGGGACAGGACATCCTACGAGCAGTACTTC. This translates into CSCRDRTSYEQYF.